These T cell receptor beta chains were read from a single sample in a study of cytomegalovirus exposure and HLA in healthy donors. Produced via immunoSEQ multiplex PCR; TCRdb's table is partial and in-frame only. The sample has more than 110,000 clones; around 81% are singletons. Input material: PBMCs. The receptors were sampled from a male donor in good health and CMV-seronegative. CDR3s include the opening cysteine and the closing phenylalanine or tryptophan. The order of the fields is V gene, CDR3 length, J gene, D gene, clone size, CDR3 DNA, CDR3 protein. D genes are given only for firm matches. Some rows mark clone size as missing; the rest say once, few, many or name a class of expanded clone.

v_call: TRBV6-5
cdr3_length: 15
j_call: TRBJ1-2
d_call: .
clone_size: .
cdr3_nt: TGTGCCAGCAGTTACTCGAGAGGGTATGACTATGGCTACACCTTC
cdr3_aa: CASSYSRGYDYGYTF

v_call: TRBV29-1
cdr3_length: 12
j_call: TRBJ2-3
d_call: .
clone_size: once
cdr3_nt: TGCAGCGTGAACCTAGCTGCAGATACGCAGTATTTT
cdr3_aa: CSVNLAADTQYF

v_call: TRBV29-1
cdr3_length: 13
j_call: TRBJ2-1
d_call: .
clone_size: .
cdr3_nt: TGCAGCGTTGTCCGACTGGCGTACAATGAGCAGTTCTTC
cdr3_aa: CSVVRLAYNEQFF

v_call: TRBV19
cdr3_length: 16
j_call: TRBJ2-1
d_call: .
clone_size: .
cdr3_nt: TGTGCCAGCGCAGGGAATTCGATAGGTTCCTACAATGAGCAGTTCTTC
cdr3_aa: CASAGNSIGSYNEQFF

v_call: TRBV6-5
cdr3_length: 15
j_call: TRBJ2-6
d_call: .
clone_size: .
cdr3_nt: TGTGCCAGCACCCGACGGGGCTCTGGGGCCAACGTCCTGACTTTC
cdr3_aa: CASTRRGSGANVLTF

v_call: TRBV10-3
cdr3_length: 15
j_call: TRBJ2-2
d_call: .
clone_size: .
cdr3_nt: TGTGCCATCAGTTCGGGGACTCGGAACACCGGGGAGCTGTTTTTT
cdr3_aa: CAISSGTRNTGELFF

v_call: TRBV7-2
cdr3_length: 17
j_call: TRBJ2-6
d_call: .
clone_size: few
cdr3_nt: TGTGCCAGCAGCTTAAAAGGACTACTCTCTGGGGCCAACGTCCTGACTTTC
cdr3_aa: CASSLKGLLSGANVLTF

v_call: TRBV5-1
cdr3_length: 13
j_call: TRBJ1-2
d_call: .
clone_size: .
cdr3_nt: TGCGCCAGCAGCCCGACTGACAGCTATGGCTACCCCTTC
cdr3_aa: CASSPTDSYGYPF

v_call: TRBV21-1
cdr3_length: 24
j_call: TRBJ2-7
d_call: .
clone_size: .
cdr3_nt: TGTGCCAGCAGCAAAGCCAACAGGGGGCACAACCCCCCTAAGAGCGGGGGCCACTCCTACGAGCAGTACTTC
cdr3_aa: CASSKANRGHNPPKSGGHSYEQYF

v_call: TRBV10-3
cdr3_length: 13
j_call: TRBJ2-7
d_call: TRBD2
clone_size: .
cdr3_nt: TGTGCCATCAAGGGGACTAGCTCCCACGAGCAGTACTTC
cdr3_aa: CAIKGTSSHEQYF

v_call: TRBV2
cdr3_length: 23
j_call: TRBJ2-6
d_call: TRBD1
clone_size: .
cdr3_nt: TGTGCCAGCAGGGAGAGGAGACAGGGGGCTACACAATCTTCTAGCTCTGGGGCCAACGTCCTGACTTTC
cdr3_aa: CASRERRQGATQSSSSGANVLTF

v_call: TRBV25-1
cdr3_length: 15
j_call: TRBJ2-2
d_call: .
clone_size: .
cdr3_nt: TGTGCCAGCAGTGAAACCAGTCCGAACACCGGGGAGCTGTTTTTT
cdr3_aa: CASSETSPNTGELFF

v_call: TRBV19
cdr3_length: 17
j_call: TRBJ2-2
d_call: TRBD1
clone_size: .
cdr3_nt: TGTGCCAGTAGTATCCGAGCAGGGGGCTCGAACACCGGGGAGCTGTTTTTT
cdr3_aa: CASSIRAGGSNTGELFF

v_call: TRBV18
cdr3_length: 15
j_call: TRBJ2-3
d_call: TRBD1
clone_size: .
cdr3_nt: TGTGCCAGCTCACCAGGGACAGGGAAAACAGATACGCAGTATTTT
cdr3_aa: CASSPGTGKTDTQYF

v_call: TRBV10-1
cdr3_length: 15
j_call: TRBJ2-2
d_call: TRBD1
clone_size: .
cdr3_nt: TGCGCCAGCAGTTCTGGGACAGTGTCCACCGGGGAGCTGTTTTTT
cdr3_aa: CASSSGTVSTGELFF

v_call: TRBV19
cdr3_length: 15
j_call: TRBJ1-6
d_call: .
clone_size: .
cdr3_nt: TGTGCCAGTAGTATAGGTAGCGCGGCAGCCAACACCCTCCACTTT
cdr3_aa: CASSIGSAAANTLHF

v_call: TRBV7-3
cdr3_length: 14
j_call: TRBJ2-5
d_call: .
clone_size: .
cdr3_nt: TGTGCCAGCAGCGCTCCGGGATCTCAAGAGACCCAGTACTTC
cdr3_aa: CASSAPGSQETQYF

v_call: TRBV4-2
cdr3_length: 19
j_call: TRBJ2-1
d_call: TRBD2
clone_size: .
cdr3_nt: TGTGCCAGCAGCCAGCAGGGACTAGCGGGAGGTTACTCCTACAATGAGCAGTTCTTC
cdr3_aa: CASSQQGLAGGYSYNEQFF

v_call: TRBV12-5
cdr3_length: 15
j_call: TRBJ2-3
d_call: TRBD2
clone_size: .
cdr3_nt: TGTGCTAGTGGCCACGGGACTAGCGGGGAGGGTACGCAGTATTTT
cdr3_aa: CASGHGTSGEGTQYF

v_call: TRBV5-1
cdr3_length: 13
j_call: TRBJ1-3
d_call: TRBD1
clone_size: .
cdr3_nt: TGCGCCAGCAGCCCACGGACAGGCCGGACCATATATTTT
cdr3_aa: CASSPRTGRTIYF

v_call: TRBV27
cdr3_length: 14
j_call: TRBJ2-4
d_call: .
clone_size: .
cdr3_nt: TGTGCCAGCAGTCCCCAGTTAGCCAAAAACATTCAGTACTTC
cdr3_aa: CASSPQLAKNIQYF

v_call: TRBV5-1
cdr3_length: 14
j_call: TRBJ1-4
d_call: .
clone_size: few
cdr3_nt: TGCGCCAGCAGCTTGGGGGCAGGGAAAGAAAAACTGTTTTTT
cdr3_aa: CASSLGAGKEKLFF

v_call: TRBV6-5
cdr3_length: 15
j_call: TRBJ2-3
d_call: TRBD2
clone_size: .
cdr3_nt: TGTGCCAGCAGTTACGCGACGGGACTAACAGATACGCAGTATTTT
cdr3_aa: CASSYATGLTDTQYF

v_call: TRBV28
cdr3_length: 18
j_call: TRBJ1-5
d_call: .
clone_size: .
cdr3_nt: TGTGCCAGCAGTTTCCCCCAGAGCGGGAAGGGAGGGAATCAGCCCCAGCATTTT
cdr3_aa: CASSFPQSGKGGNQPQHF

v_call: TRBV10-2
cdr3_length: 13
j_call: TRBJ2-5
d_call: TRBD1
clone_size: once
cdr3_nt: TGCGCCAGCAGGGACAGGGCTCGAGAGACCCAGTACTTC
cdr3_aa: CASRDRARETQYF

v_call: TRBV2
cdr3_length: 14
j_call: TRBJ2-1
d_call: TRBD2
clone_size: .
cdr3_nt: TGTGCCAGCAGTCCCACTTTATATAGCGGGACGCAGTTCTTC
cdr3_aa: CASSPTLYSGTQFF

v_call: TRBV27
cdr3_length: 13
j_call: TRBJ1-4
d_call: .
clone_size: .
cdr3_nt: TGTGCCAGCAGTTTATTCAGGGATGAAAAACTGTTTTTT
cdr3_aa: CASSLFRDEKLFF

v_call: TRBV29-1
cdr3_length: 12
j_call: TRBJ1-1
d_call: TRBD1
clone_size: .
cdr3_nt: TGCAGCGTGCTCACAGGGGGTGCTGAAGCTTTCTTT
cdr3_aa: CSVLTGGAEAFF

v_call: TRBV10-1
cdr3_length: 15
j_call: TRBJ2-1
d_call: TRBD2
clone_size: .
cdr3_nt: TGCGCCAGCAGTGGCGCGGGAGGGCCAAACAATGAGCAGTTCTTC
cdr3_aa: CASSGAGGPNNEQFF

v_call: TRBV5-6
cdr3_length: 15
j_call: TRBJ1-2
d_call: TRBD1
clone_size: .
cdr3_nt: TGTGCCAGCAGCAACGTGGGCGGACAGGGGAATGGCTACACCTTC
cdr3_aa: CASSNVGGQGNGYTF

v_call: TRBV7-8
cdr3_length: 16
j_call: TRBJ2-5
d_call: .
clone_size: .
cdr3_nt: TGTGCCAGCAGCTCCGCGGGAAGGGCAGGTGAAGAGACCCAGTACTTC
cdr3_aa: CASSSAGRAGEETQYF

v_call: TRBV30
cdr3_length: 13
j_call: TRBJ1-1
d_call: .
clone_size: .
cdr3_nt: TGTGCCTGGACCATGGGAGGGTCCCCTGAAGCTTTCTTT
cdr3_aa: CAWTMGGSPEAFF

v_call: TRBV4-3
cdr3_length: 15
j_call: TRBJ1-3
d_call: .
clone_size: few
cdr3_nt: TGCGCCAGCAGCCCGACAGGCGCTGGTGGAAACACCATATATTTT
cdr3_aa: CASSPTGAGGNTIYF

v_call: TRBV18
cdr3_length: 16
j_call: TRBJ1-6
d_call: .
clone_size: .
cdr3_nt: TGTGCCAGCTCACCCTTGGACAACCCCTATAATTCACCCCTCCACTTT
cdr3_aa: CASSPLDNPYNSPLHF

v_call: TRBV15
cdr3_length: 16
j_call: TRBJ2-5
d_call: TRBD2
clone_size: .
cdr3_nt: TGTGCCACCAGCAGAGGATCTCTAGCGGGGGGGTCGGGCCAGTACTTC
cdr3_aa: CATSRGSLAGGSGQYF

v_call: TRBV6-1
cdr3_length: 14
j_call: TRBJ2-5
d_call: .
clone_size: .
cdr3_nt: TGTGCCAGCAGTGCCAGGGGCAACCAAGAGACCCAGTACTTC
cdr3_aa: CASSARGNQETQYF

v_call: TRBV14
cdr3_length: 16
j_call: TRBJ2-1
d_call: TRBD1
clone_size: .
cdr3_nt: TGTGCCAGCAGCCAATTCCTACAGGGGGCGCGGAATGAGCAGTTCTTC
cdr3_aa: CASSQFLQGARNEQFF

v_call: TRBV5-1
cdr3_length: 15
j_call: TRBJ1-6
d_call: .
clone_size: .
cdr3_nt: TGCGCCAGCACCGGGCGGTACGGGGATAATTCACCCCTCCACTTT
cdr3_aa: CASTGRYGDNSPLHF

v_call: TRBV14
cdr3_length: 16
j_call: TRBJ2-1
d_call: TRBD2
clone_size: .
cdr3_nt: TGTGCCAGCAGCCCTGGACTAGCGGACTCCTACAATGAGCAGTTCTTC
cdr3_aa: CASSPGLADSYNEQFF

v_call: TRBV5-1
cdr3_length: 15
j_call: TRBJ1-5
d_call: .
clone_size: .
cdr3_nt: TGCGCCAGCAGCTTGGGGCAGGGTAGCAATCAGCCCCAGCATTTT
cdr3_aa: CASSLGQGSNQPQHF

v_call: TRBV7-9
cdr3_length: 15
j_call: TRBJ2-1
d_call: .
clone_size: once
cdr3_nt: TGTGCCAGCAGCGGACCGGGAGCCTCCTACAATGAGCAGTTCTTC
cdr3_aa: CASSGPGASYNEQFF

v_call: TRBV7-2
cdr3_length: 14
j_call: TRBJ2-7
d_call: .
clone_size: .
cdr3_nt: TGTGCCAGCAGCTTAGAGGAGGGCTCCTACGAGCAGTACTTC
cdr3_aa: CASSLEEGSYEQYF

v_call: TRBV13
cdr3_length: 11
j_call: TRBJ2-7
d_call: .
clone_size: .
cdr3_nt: TGTGCCAGCAGCTTAGTTCAGGAGCAGTACTTC
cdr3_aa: CASSLVQEQYF

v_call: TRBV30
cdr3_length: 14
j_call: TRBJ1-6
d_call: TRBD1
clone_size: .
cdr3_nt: TGTGCCTGGAAGTCGGGACAGGATAATTCACCCCTCCACTTT
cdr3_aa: CAWKSGQDNSPLHF

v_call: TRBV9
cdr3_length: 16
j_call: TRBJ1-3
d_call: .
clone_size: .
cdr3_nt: TGTGCCAGCAGCGTCTCCGGAGTGCCCTCTGGAAACACCATATATTTT
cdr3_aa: CASSVSGVPSGNTIYF

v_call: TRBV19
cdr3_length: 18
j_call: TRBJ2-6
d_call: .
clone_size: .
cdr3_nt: TGTGCCAGTAGTATACGGGCAGGGGTTGCTTCTGGGGCCAACGTCCTGACTTTC
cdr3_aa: CASSIRAGVASGANVLTF

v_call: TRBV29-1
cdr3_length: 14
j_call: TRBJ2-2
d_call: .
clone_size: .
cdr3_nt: TGCAGCGCCCTCGCAGGGTTGGAAACCGGGGAGCTGTTTTTT
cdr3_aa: CSALAGLETGELFF

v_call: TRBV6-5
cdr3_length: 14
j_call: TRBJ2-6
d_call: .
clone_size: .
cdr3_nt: TGTGCCAGCAGTCCGTGGCCTGGGGCCAACGTCCTGACTTTC
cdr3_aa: CASSPWPGANVLTF